This T cell receptor (beta chain) came from a study of beta chain features in type 1 diabetes. Across the whole study: Examination spanned fewer than 140,000,000 sorted cells from all samples.

The isolated RNA, all of it, was reverse transcribed, so expressed TCRB transcripts were what got sequenced. Repertoires were generated with immunoSEQ multiplex PCR, while TCRdb's copy carries only in-frame clones and drops some. The sample gives more than 300,000 clones, about 12% of which show up once; about 0.017% is in the top ten. With regard to this clone: Its antigen is still unknown.

Every donor had blood drawn once into heparin, roughly 0.11 L on average. Researchers reported sorting CD4+ naive, central memory, regulatory and stem cell-like memory cells via CD45RO/CCR7/CD25/CD127/CD95/CD27. Study-wide results and limits: Shorter templates might be favored by PCR, and equally so in patients and in controls.

This CDR3 is built from 15 residues. Germline loops: CDR1 SGHTA, CDR2 FQGNSA. V lost 0 bases to trimming and J lost 5 bases, with 13 bases between them. The specimen was naive CD4+ T cells from blood. The J gene is TRBJ2-5, the V gene TRBV7-2; D perhaps matches TRBD2 (5 bases). The TCR sequence derives from a man aged 18 to 35 in good health. CDR3 sequence (DNA): TGTGCCAGCAGCTTAGCCGGGATCCGGAGGGAGACCCAGTACTTC. This codes for CASSLAGIRRETQYF. The complete variable domain, with remaining parts taken from reference TRBV7-2 and TRBJ2-5, reads GAGVSQSPSNKVTEKGKDVELRCDPISGHTALYWYRQSLGQGLEFLIYFQGNSAPDKSGLPSDRFSAERTGGSVSTLTIQRTQQEDSAVYLCASSLAGIRRETQYFGPGTRLLVL.